This TCR beta chain was found in a study of T cells in Graves' hyperthyroidism and ophthalmopathy. It was RNA transcripts that yielded the amplified TCR beta CDR3 regions. First-round RT-PCR with HTBI primers amplified the TCR CDR3 region. TCRdb re-called the multiplex PCR reads with MiXCR, one entry per CDR3 protein. The data hold around 600,000 distinct CDR3 sequences, with approximately 14% observed a single time. The study, taken as a whole, reports: Most thyroid clonotypes expanded above 0.001 appeared in blood too.

Ophthalmopathy cases scored 3 or more on the Clinical Activity Score and 4 or more on NOSPECS grade, with duration below 3 months. Patients having uncontrolled infection, another autoimmune disease, pregnancy or lactation were not included. On the basis of clinical symptoms, serum thyroxine and TRAb, thyroid ultrasound and orbital computed tomography, diagnoses were made. V dropped 4 bases and J dropped 7 bases, with 16 bases sitting between them. From germline, CDR1 is MGHRA and CDR2 YSYEKL. The CDR3 has 14 residues. This clonotype was found a few times. Its cognate antigen is unknown. This receptor was identified in a woman aged 18 to 35 with Graves' ophthalmopathy. This sequence joins TRBV4-1 and TRBJ1-1; D is undetermined. The specimen sequenced was blood. The CDR3 region is CASSPVAIAIEAFF. As DNA, the CDR3 is TGCGCCAGCAGCCCCGTCGCCATAGCCATTGAAGCTTTCTTT.